The 12 T cell receptor beta chains reported below all come from one sample, sequenced in a study of T cells in Graves' hyperthyroidism and ophthalmopathy. The investigators amplified TCR beta CDR3 regions from RNA transcripts. Carried out on the TCR CDR3, a first-round RT-PCR used the HTBI primer set. Each CDR3 protein is one row after TCRdb ran MiXCR on the multiplex PCR reads. The sample shows about 420,000 distinct CDR3 sequences, around 13% of them seen only once. Sequencing was done on a sample of blood. These receptors were taken from a woman aged 18 to 35 with Graves' hyperthyroidism.

There are many counts of this clonotype. The chain uses TRBV2 and TRBJ1-3; no firm D call. This CDR3 contains 13 residues. V was clipped by 8 bases and J by 2 bases, with 10 bases between them. Germline V gene lookup returns CDR1 SNHLY and CDR2 FYNNEI. DNA for the CDR3: TGTGCCAGCCGGCGCGGAGCTGGAAACACCATATATTTT. Its protein product is CASRRGAGNTIYF.

This clonotype came up many times. The gene calls are TRBV28 and TRBJ1-2; no reliable D call. Trimming pared 7 bases from V and 5 bases from J, leaving 20 bases between. Germline V gene lookup returns CDR1 MDHEN and CDR2 SYDVKM. There are 15 residues in the CDR3. CDR3 residues: CASTFTGSVVYGYTF. CDR3 bases: TGTGCCAGCACCTTCACGGGCAGTGTTGTTTATGGCTACACCTTC.

The chain joins TRBV6-1 to TRBJ2-7; D remains ambiguous. Trimming removed 10 bases from V and 5 bases from J, with 12 bases in between. This CDR3 has 11 residues. Germline assignment: CDR1 MNHNS and CDR2 SASEGT. CDR3 protein: CATDGFHEQYF. CDR3 DNA: TGTGCCACCGACGGGTTCCACGAGCAGTACTTC.

This clonotype came up many times. The V call is TRBV30, the J call TRBJ2-1; 9 nucleotides line up with TRBD2. CDR3 length equals 13 residues. The V segment lost 4 bases and the J segment 12 bases; nucleotides outside the gene matches: 10. Germline loops: CDR1 GTSNPN, CDR2 SVGIG (reference sequence). The CDR3 here is CAWTPSGRKGQFF. DNA for the CDR3: TGTGCCTGGACTCCAAGCGGGAGGAAGGGGCAGTTCTTC.

The rearrangement joins TRBV4-3 to TRBJ2-6, with 7 bases matching TRBD1. In germline, CDR1 is LGHNA, CDR2 YSLEER. V was pared by 2 bases and J by 2 bases, with 3 bases of the junction left unmatched. The CDR3 sequence is 16 residues long. In nucleotides, the CDR3 is TGCGCCAGCAGCCAAAATGACAGGGCTGGGGCCAACGTCCTGACTTTC. Protein sequence: CASSQNDRAGANVLTF.

The chain links TRBV6-1 to TRBJ2-6; D unresolved. The CDR3 totals 16 residues. V lost 7 bases and J 3 bases, leaving 16 bases between the germline ends. In germline, CDR1 is MNHNS, CDR2 SASEGT. The CDR3 nucleotides are TGTGCCAGCACCTACAGCCCATCGGGTGGGGCCAACGTCCTGACTTTC. Its protein is CASTYSPSGGANVLTF.

The rearrangement links TRBV30 to TRBJ1-2; D is uncertain. This CDR3 is built from 11 residues. Trimming left V 8 bases short and J 1 base short, with 8 bases between. Germline-derived CDR1 and CDR2 are GTSNPN and SVGIG (reference sequence). This chain's CDR3 is CAGNSNYGYTF. CDR3 DNA: TGTGCCGGAAACAGTAACTATGGCTACACCTTC. Supplemented by reference TRBV30 and TRBJ1-2, the full variable domain reads SQTIHQWPATLVQPVGSPLSLECTVEGTSNPNLYWYRQAAGRGLQLLFYSVGIGQISSEVPQNLSASRPQDRQFILSSKKLLLSDSGFYLCAGNSNYGYTFGSGTRLTVV.

This clonotype showed up many times. The gene calls are TRBV28 and TRBJ1-1; 7 bases agree with TRBD1. The CDR3 length is 14 residues. Germline V gene sequence: CDR1 MDHEN, CDR2 SYDVKM. The trim removed 3 bases at V and 10 bases at J, leaving 11 bases unmatched. DNA for the CDR3: TGTGCCAGCAGTTTGTTAACCAGGGGGGGAGTAGCTTTCTTT. Translation gives CASSLLTRGGVAFF. Supplemented by reference TRBV28 and TRBJ1-1, the full variable domain reads DVKVTQSSRYLVKRTGEKVFLECVQDMDHENMFWYRQDPGLGLRLIYFSYDVKMKEKGDIPEGYSVSREKKERFSLILESASTNQTSMYLCASSLLTRGGVAFFGQGTRLTVV.

This clonotype was counted at least ten times. This chain links TRBV3-1 with TRBJ2-7; no reliable D call. The CDR3 totals 15 residues. Germline CDR1 and CDR2: LGHDT and YNNKEL (reference sequence). Trimming shortened V by 0 bases and J by 1 base, and 10 bases separated the two germline ends. The chain's CDR3 is CASSQDLRHSYEQYF. The CDR3 DNA reads TGTGCCAGCAGCCAAGATCTTCGGCATTCCTACGAGCAGTACTTC.

CDR3 coding DNA: TGTGCCAGTAGTATCTTCCGCGGGGGCTACTACGAGCAGTACTTC. Residues: CASSIFRGGYYEQYF. The chain links TRBV19 to TRBJ2-7, with D maybe TRBD2 (7 bases). Trimming stripped 3 bases from V and 3 bases from J, with 15 bases between. CDR3 length: 15 amino acids. Germline-derived CDR1 and CDR2 are LNHDA and SQIVND (reference sequence).

This clonotype was counted between two and nine times. The rearrangement uses TRBV9 and TRBJ2-7; D assignment may be TRBD1 or TRBD2 (5 bases each). CDR3 length: 13 amino acids. Germline V lookup: CDR1 SGDLS, CDR2 YYNGEE. The V end was cut by 2 bases, the J end by 5 bases, with 11 bases between. CDR3 loop: CASSVSGSDEQYF. CDR3 sequence (DNA): TGTGCCAGCAGCGTGTCAGGGAGCGACGAGCAGTACTTC.

This clonotype was recorded at least ten times. The genes are TRBV4-1 and TRBJ1-1; no reliable D call. Deletions cut 3 bases from V and 5 bases from J, with 13 bases between. The CDR3 runs to 14 residues. Germline assignment: CDR1 MGHRA and CDR2 YSYEKL. This CDR3 is CASSHPIRGTEAFF. The CDR3 DNA follows: TGCGCCAGCAGCCACCCGATCCGTGGTACTGAAGCTTTCTTT.